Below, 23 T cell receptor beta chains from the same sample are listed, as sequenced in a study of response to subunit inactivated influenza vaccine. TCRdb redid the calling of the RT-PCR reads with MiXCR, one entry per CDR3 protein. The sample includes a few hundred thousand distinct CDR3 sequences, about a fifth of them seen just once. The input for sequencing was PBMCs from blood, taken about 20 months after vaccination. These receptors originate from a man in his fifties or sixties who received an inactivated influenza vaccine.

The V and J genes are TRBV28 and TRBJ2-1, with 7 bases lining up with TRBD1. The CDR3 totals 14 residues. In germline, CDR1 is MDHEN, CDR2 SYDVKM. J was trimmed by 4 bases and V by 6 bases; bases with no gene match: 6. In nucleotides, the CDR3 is TGTGCCAGCAGCCTGGACAGGACGTACAATGAGCAGTTCTTC. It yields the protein CASSLDRTYNEQFF.

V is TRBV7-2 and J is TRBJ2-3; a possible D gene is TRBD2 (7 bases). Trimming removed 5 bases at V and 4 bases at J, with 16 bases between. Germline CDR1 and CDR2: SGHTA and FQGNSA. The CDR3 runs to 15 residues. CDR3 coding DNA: TGTGCCAGCAGCCCGCTTTCGGGGGGCGCAGATACGCAGTATTTT. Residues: CASSPLSGGADTQYF.

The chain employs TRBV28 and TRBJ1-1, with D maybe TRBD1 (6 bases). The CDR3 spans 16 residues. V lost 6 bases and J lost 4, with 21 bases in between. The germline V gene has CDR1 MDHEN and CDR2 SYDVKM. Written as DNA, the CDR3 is TGTGCCAGCAGCCCCCTACAGGGATTCCTTGTCACTGAAGCTTTCTTT. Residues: CASSPLQGFLVTEAFF.

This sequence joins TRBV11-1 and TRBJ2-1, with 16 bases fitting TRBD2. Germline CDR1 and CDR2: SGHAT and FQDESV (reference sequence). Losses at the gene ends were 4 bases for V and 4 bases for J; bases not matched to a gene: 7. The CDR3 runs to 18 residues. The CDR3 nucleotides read TGTGCCAGCAGCTCGGGACTAGCGGGAGGGCCACGTTACAATGAGCAGTTCTTC. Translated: CASSSGLAGGPRYNEQFF. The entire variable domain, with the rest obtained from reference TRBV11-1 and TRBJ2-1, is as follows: EAEVAQSPRYKITEKSQAVAFWCDPISGHATLYWYRQILGQGPELLVQFQDESVVDDSQLPKDRFSAERLKGVDSTLKIQPAELGDSAMYLCASSSGLAGGPRYNEQFFGPGTRLTVL.

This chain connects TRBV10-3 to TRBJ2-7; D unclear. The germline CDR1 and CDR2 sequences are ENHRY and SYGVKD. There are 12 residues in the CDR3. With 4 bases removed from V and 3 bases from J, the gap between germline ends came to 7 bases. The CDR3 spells CAISVYRYEQYF. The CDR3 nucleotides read TGTGCCATCAGTGTCTACCGCTACGAGCAGTACTTC.

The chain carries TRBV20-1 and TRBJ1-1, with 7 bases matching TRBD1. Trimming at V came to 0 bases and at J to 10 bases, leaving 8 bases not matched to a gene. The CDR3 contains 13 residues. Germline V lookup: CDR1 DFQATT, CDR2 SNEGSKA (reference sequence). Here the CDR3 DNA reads TGCAGTGCTAGAGAAAAACAGGGGCAGGGAGCTTTCTTT. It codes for CSAREKQGQGAFF.

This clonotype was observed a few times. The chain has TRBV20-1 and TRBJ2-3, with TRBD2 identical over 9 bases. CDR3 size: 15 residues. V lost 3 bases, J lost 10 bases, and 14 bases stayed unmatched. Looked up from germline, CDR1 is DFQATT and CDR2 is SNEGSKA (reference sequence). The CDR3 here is CSARRAGGFPGAQYF. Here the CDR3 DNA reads TGCAGTGCTAGGCGAGCGGGGGGTTTCCCGGGTGCGCAGTATTTT.

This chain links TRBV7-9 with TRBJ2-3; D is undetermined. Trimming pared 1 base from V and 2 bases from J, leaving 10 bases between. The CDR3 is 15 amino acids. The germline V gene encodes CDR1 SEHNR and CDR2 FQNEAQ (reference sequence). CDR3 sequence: CASSLEGRYTDTQYF. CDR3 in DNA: TGTGCCAGCAGCTTAGAAGGGCGGTACACAGATACGCAGTATTTT.

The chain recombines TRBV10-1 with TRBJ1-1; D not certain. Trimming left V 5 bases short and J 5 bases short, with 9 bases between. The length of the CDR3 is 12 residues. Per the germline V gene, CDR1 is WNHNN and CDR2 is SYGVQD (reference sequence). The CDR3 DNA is TGCGCCAGCAGTAAGGGAGGGACTGAAGCTTTCTTT. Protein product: CASSKGGTEAFF.

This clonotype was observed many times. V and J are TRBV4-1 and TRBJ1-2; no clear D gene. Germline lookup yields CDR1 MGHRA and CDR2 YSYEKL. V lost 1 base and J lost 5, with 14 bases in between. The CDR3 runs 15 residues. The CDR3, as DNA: TGCGCCAGCAGCCAAGGAAGGGTTGGCCCGTATGGCTACACCTTC. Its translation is CASSQGRVGPYGYTF.

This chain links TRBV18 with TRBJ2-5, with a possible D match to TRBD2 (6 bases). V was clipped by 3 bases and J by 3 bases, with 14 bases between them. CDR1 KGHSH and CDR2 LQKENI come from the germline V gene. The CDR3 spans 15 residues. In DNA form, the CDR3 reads TGTGCCAGCTCACCCCGGGACTCCATTGAAGAGACCCAGTACTTC. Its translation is CASSPRDSIEETQYF.

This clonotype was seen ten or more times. The CDR3 DNA is TGTGCCTGGAGTTTGGGGGCAGGCCCAGGGCCCCAGCATTTT. It codes for CAWSLGAGPGPQHF. V is TRBV30 and J is TRBJ1-5, with D maybe TRBD1 (6 bases). Between the trimmed V and J ends, which lost 2 bases and 9 bases, there was a span of 17 bases. The CDR3 extends over 14 amino acids. CDR1 and CDR2 from the germline V gene are GTSNPN and SVGIG (reference sequence).

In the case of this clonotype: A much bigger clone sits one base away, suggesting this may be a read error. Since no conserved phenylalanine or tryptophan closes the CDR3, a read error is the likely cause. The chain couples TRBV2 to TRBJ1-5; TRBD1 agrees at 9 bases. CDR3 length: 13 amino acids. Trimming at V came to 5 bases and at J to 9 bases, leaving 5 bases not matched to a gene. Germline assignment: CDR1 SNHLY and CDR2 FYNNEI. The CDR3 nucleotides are TGTGCCAGCAGTACAGGGGGCGCTTGGCCCCAGCATCTT. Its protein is CASSTGGAWPQHL.

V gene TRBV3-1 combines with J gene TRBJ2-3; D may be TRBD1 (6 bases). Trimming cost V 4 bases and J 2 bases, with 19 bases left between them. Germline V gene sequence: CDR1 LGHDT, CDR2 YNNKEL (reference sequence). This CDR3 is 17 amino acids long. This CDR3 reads CASSRALTGLDTDTQYF. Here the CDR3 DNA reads TGTGCCAGCAGCCGCGCTCTTACAGGGCTTGACACAGATACGCAGTATTTT.

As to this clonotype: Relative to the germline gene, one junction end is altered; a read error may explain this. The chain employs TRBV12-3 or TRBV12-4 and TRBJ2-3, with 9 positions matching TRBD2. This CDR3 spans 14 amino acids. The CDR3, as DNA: TGCGCGGGAGGGGTTTCGGTTGACACAGATACGCAGTATTTT. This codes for CAGGVSVDTDTQYF.

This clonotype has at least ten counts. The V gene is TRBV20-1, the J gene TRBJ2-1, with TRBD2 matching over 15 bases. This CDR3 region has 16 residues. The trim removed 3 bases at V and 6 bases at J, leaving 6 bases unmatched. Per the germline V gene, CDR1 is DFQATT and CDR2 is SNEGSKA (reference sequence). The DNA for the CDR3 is TGCAGTGCTAGTTGGGGACTAGCGGGGGGACGCAATGAGCAGTTCTTC. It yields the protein CSASWGLAGGRNEQFF.

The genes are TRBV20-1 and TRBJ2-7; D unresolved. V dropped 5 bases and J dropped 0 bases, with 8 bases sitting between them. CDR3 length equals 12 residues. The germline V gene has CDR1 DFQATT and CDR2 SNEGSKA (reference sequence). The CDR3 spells CSAAWISYEQYF. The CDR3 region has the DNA TGCAGTGCTGCCTGGATCTCCTACGAGCAGTACTTC.

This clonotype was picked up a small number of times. The CDR3 DNA follows: TGCAGCGTTTCCGGGAGGAACTCCTACAATGAGCAGTTCTTC. It translates to CSVSGRNSYNEQFF. V and J are TRBV29-1 and TRBJ2-1, with 7 bases aligning to TRBD2. CDR3 length: 14 amino acids. Germline assignment: CDR1 SQVTM and CDR2 ANQGSEA. The V gene end was trimmed by 5 bases and the J gene end by 0 bases; junction bases not matched to a gene: 4.

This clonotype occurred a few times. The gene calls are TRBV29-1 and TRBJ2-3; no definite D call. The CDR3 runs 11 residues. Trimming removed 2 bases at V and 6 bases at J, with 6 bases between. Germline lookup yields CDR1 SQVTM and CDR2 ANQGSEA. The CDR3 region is CSVEQRDTQYF. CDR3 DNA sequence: TGCAGCGTTGAACAGAGGGATACGCAGTATTTT.

CDR3 region: CASSLGTGRPNEQFF. Here the CDR3 DNA reads TGCGCCAGCAGCTTGGGAACGGGAAGACCCAATGAGCAGTTCTTC. The chain is built from TRBV5-1 and TRBJ2-1; weak D call: TRBD2 (5 bases). The CDR3 covers 15 residues. CDR1 and CDR2 from the germline V gene are SGHRS and YFSETQ. V lost 0 bases and J 6 bases, leaving 13 bases between the germline ends.

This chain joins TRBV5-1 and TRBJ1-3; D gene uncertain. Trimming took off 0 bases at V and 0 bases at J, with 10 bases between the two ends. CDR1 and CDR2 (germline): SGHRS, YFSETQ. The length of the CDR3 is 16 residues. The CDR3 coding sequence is TGCGCCAGCAGCTTGGCCGGCGGGTACTCTGGAAACACCATATATTTT. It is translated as CASSLAGGYSGNTIYF.

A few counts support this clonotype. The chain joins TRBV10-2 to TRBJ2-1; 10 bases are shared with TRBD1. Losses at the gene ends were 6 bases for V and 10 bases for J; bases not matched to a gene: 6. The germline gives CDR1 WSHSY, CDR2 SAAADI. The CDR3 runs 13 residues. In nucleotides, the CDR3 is TGCGCCAGCAGGAAGACAGGGGGCGGGGAGCAGTTCTTC. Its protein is CASRKTGGGEQFF.

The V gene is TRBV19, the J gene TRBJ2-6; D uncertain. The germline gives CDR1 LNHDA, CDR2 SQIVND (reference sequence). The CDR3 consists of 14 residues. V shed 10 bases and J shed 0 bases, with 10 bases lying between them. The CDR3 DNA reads TGTGCCACCGGAGCAAGCTCTGGGGCCAACGTCCTGACTTTC. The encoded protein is CATGASSGANVLTF.